Shown below are 2 T cell receptor beta chains from a single sample sequenced in a study of blood T cells in healthy people across ages. A sample-barcoded 5' primer and a J-beta primer mix were used in a second PCR of about 7 to 11 cycles. TCRdb passed the 5' RACE reads through MiXCR, listing each CDR3 protein once. The data show roughly 1.9 million distinct CDR3 sequences, approximately 40% seen once. Input material: blood. These TCRs come from a human donor in good health.

This chain joins TRBV20-1 and TRBJ1-5; possible D gene TRBD1, 6 bases. CDR3 size: 14 residues. Deletions cut 5 bases from V and 7 bases from J, with 18 bases between. Germline lookup yields CDR1 DFQATT and CDR2 SNEGSKA (reference sequence). In DNA, the CDR3 is TGCAGTGCTCGTCGGGACACCCGAGGGCAGCCCCAGCATTTT. It encodes CSARRDTRGQPQHF.

The CDR3 DNA follows: TGTGCCAGCAGCTTAGAACAGGGTGATGGAGCTTTCTTT. Amino acid sequence: CASSLEQGDGAFF. This chain uses TRBV7-9 with TRBJ1-1; possibly TRBD1 for D (6 bases). Germline V gives CDR1 SEHNR, CDR2 FQNEAQ (reference sequence). With 1 base removed from V and 10 bases from J, the gap between germline ends came to 13 bases. This CDR3 comprises 13 residues. Looking up the rest from reference TRBV7-9 and TRBJ1-1 gives the full variable domain: DTGVSQNPRHKITKRGQNVTFRCDPISEHNRLYWYRQTLGQGPEFLTYFQNEAQLEKSRLLSDRFSAERPKGSFSTLEIQRTEQGDSAMYLCASSLEQGDGAFFGQGTRLTVV.